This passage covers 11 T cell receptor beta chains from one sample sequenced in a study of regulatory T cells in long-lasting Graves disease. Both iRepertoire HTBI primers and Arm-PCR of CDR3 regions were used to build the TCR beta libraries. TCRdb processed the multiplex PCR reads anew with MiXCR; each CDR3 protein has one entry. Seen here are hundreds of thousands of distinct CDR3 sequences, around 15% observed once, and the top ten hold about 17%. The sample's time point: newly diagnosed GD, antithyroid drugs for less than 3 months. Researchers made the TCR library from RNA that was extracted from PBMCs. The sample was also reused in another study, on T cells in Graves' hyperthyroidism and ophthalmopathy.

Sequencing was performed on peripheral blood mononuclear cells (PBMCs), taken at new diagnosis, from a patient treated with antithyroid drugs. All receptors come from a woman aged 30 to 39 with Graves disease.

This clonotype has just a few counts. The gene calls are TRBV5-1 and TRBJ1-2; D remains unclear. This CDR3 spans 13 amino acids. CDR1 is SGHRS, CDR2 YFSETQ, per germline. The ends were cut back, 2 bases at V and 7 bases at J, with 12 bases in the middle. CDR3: CASSFSELGGYTF. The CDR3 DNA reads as TGCGCCAGCAGCTTCTCCGAGCTGGGTGGCTACACCTTC.

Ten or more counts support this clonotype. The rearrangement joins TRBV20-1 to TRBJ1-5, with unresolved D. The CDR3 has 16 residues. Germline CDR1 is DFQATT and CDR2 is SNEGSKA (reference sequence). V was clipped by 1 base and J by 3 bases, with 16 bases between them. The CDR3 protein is CSARASGFGDNQPQHF. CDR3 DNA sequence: TGCAGTGCTAGAGCCTCCGGTTTTGGTGACAATCAGCCCCAGCATTTT.

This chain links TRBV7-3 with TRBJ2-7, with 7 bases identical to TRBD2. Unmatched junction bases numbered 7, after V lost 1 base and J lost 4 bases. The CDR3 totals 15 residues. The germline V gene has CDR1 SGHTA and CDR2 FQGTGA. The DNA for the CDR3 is TGTGCCAGCAGCTTAAGTGGAAGCGGGACTTACGAGCAGTACTTC. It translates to CASSLSGSGTYEQYF. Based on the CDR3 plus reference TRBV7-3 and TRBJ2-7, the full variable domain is GAGVSQTPSNKVTEKGKYVELRCDPISGHTALYWYRQSLGQGPEFLIYFQGTGAADDSGLPNDRFFAVRPEGSVSTLKIQRTERGDSAVYLCASSLSGSGTYEQYFGPGTRLTVT.

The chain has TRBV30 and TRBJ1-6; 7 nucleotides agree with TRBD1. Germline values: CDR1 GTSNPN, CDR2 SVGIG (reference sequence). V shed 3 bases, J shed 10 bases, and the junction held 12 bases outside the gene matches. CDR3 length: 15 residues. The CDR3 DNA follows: TGTGCCTGGAGGGTCCCCAGGGGGGGTTACTCACCCCTCCACTTT. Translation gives CAWRVPRGGYSPLHF.

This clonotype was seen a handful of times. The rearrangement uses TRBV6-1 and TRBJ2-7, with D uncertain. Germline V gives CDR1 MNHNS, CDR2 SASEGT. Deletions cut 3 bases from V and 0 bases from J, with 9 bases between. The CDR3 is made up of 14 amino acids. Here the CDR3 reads CASSEERLSYEQYF. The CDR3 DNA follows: TGTGCCAGCAGTGAGGAACGGCTCTCCTACGAGCAGTACTTC.

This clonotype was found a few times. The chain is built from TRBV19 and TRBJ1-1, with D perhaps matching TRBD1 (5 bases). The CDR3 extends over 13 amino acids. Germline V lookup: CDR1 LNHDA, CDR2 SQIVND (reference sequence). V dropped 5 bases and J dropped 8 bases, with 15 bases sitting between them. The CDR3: CASSFLTSGEAFF. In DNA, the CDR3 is TGTGCCAGTAGTTTTCTCACGTCAGGGGAAGCTTTCTTT.

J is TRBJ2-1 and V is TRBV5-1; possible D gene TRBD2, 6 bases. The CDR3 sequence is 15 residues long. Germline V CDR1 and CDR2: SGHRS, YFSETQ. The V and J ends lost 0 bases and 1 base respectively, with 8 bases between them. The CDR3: CASSLASASYNEQFF. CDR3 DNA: TGCGCCAGCAGCTTGGCTAGCGCTTCCTACAATGAGCAGTTCTTC.

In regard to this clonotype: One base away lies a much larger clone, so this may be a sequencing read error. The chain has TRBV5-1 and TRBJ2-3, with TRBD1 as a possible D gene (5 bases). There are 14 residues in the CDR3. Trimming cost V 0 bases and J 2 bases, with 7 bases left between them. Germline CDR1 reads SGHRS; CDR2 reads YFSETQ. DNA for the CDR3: TGCGCCAGCAGCTTGGGGACATTCACAGATACGCAGTATTTT. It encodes CASSLGTFTDTQYF.

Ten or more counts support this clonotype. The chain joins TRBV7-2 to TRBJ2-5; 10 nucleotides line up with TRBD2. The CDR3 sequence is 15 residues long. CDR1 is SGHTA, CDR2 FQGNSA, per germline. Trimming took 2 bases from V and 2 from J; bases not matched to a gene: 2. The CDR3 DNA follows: TGTGCCAGCAGCTTACTAGCGGGGGCGCAAGAGACCCAGTACTTC. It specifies CASSLLAGAQETQYF.

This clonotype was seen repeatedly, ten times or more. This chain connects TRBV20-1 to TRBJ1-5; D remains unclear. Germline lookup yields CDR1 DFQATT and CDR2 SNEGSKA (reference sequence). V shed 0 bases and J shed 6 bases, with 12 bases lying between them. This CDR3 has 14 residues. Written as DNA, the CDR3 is TGCAGTGCTAGAGATTTGTGGGGAGGTCAGCCCCAGCATTTT. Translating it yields CSARDLWGGQPQHF.

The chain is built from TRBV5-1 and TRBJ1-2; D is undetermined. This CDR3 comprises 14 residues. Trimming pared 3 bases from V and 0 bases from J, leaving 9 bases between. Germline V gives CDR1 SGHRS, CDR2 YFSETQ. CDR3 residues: CASSYATSNYGYTF. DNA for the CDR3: TGCGCCAGCAGCTACGCCACTTCTAACTATGGCTACACCTTC.